Each of the 17 T cell receptor beta chains below was sequenced from the same sample in a study of response to subunit inactivated influenza vaccine. Using its own MiXCR run on the RT-PCR reads, TCRdb lists one record per CDR3 protein. The data hold roughly 700,000 distinct CDR3 sequences, with around a sixth observed a single time. Here the sequenced sample was PBMCs from blood, taken 11 to 12 days after vaccination. All receptors come from a man aged 50 to 59 who received an inactivated influenza vaccine.

This clonotype has only a few counts. The chain has TRBV19 and TRBJ2-7, with 8 bases that match TRBD1. CDR3 length: 14 residues. Germline CDR1 LNHDA, CDR2 SQIVND (reference sequence). V lost 5 bases to trimming and J lost 4 bases; unmatched junction nucleotides: 7. The CDR3 region is CASSVDRGGYEQYF. The CDR3 nucleotides read TGTGCCAGTAGTGTCGACAGGGGCGGGTACGAGCAGTACTTC.

This clonotype was recorded once. The junction departs from germline at one end; a sequencing error may be responsible. The chain uses TRBV4-2 and TRBJ2-5; TRBD1 or TRBD2 may be the D gene (5 bases each). The CDR3 runs to 15 residues. Per the germline V gene, CDR1 is LGHNA and CDR2 is YNFKEQ. CDR3 DNA sequence: TGTACCAGCAGCCCCAGGGCCGGGAACGAAGAGACCCAGTACTTC. Amino acid sequence: CTSSPRAGNEETQYF.

The rearrangement links TRBV5-1 to TRBJ1-2, with no clear D. V dropped 0 bases and J dropped 6 bases, with 9 bases sitting between them. The CDR3 totals 13 residues. Germline V lookup: CDR1 SGHRS, CDR2 YFSETQ. DNA of the CDR3: TGCGCCAGCAGCTTGGGACTGGAGGATGGCTACACCTTC. Translated: CASSLGLEDGYTF.

This clonotype was counted many times. The rearrangement links TRBV5-1 to TRBJ2-7; 7 nucleotides line up with TRBD2. The CDR3 runs 15 residues. The germline CDR1 and CDR2 sequences are SGHRS and YFSETQ. Trimming removed 5 bases from V and 2 bases from J; junction bases left unmatched: 10. CDR3 amino acids: CASRLAPGGTYEQYF. The CDR3, as DNA: TGCGCCAGCAGGCTAGCTCCGGGAGGTACCTACGAGCAGTACTTC.

This clonotype has just a few counts. V gene TRBV5-5 combines with J gene TRBJ1-6; tentatively, D is TRBD1 (6 bases). The ends were cut back, 0 bases at V and 6 bases at J, with 13 bases in the middle. CDR1 is SGHKS and CDR2 is YYEKEE in the germline V gene (reference sequence). The CDR3 runs 16 residues. Written as DNA, the CDR3 is TGTGCCAGCAGCTTGGACAGGGAAGTTCTTAATTCACCCCTCCACTTT. It is translated as CASSLDREVLNSPLHF. Combining the CDR3 with reference TRBV5-5 and TRBJ1-6 gives the whole variable domain DAGVTQSPTHLIKTRGQQVTLRCSPISGHKSVSWYQQVLGQGPQFIFQYYEKEERGRGNFPDRFSARQFPNYSSELNVNALLLGDSALYLCASSLDREVLNSPLHFGNGTRLTVT.

The chain is built from TRBV9 and TRBJ2-3; D is unclear. The CDR3 has 15 residues. Germline loops: CDR1 SGDLS, CDR2 YYNGEE. Between the trimmed V and J ends, which lost 2 bases and 0 bases, there was a span of 10 bases. CDR3 protein: CASSVWGSSTDTQYF. The CDR3 DNA is TGTGCCAGCAGCGTTTGGGGTTCTAGCACAGATACGCAGTATTTT.

This clonotype was seen a few times. The chain links TRBV6-2 or TRBV6-3 to TRBJ1-2, with TRBD1 identical over 7 bases. The CDR3 spans 16 residues. From germline, CDR1 is MNHEY and CDR2 SVGEGT. V dropped 4 bases and J dropped 2; count of bases not matched to a gene: 10. CDR3 DNA sequence: TGTGCCAGCAGTTCTTTCAGGGGGGCCTACAACTATGGCTACACCTTC. Translated: CASSSFRGAYNYGYTF.

This clonotype has a count of ten or more. This chain connects TRBV6-6 to TRBJ2-3, with a weak D call TRBD2 (6 bases). V dropped 6 bases and J dropped 6 bases, with 13 bases sitting between them. The CDR3 consists of 13 residues. Looked up from germline, CDR1 is MNHNY and CDR2 is SVGAGI (reference sequence). The CDR3 DNA sequence: TGTGCCAGCAGCCAGGGACTCCTTGATACGCAGTATTTT. Its translation is CASSQGLLDTQYF.

Only a few counts were recorded for this clonotype. The CDR3 is CSVGTPLKQYF. CDR3 in DNA: TGCAGCGTTGGGACCCCTTTAAAGCAGTACTTC. The chain uses TRBV29-1 and TRBJ2-7; D unclear. The CDR3 runs to 11 residues. Germline V gene sequence: CDR1 SQVTM, CDR2 ANQGSEA. Trimming took off 4 bases at V and 8 bases at J, with 12 bases between the two ends.

This chain joins TRBV18 and TRBJ2-2, with D perhaps being TRBD1 or TRBD2 (6 bases each). V dropped 0 bases and J dropped 3 bases, with 11 bases sitting between them. This CDR3 has 16 residues. Germline V gene lookup returns CDR1 KGHSH and CDR2 LQKENI. The CDR3 spells CASSPPGGLDTGELFF. Here the CDR3 DNA reads TGTGCCAGCTCACCACCAGGGGGACTCGACACCGGGGAGCTGTTTTTT.

The chain has TRBV7-9 and TRBJ1-2; D ambiguous. CDR3 length equals 11 residues. Germline V gives CDR1 SEHNR, CDR2 FQNEAQ (reference sequence). The V and J ends lost 1 base and 6 bases respectively, with 3 bases between them. The CDR3 spells CASSLEDGYTF. In DNA, the CDR3 is TGTGCCAGCAGCTTAGAGGATGGCTACACCTTC.

This clonotype came up a few times. The chain combines TRBV10-3 with TRBJ1-2; no reliable D call. V gave up 1 base and J gave up 5 bases, with 8 bases separating them. This CDR3 contains 13 residues. The germline gives CDR1 ENHRY, CDR2 SYGVKD. CDR3 sequence: CAISEWAAYGYTF. DNA for the CDR3: TGTGCCATCAGTGAGTGGGCAGCTTATGGCTACACCTTC.

In this sample, this clonotype turned up a few times. The chain uses TRBV7-8 and TRBJ1-5, with D possibly TRBD1 on 6 matching bases. From germline, CDR1 is SGHVS and CDR2 FQNEAQ. Between the trimmed V and J ends, which lost 11 bases and 7 bases, there was a span of 18 bases. The CDR3 is 13 residues long. The chain's CDR3 is CASAPGARQPQHF. The CDR3 DNA sequence: TGTGCCTCCGCTCCGGGGGCGAGGCAGCCCCAGCATTTT.

The sample holds a few counts of this clonotype. This chain joins TRBV6-2 or TRBV6-3 and TRBJ2-5, with 10 nucleotides matching TRBD2. The CDR3 has 16 amino acids. CDR1 is MNHEY and CDR2 is SVGEGT in the germline V gene. The J segment lost 5 bases and the V segment lost 5 bases, leaving 11 bases of the junction unmatched. CDR3 sequence (DNA): TGTGCCAGCAGTCCGTGGAGCGGGAGGGCCGTGGAGACCCAGTACTTC. It yields the protein CASSPWSGRAVETQYF.

The CDR3 coding sequence is TGCAGTGCTAGACGGGGACTAGCGGACTACGAGCAGTACTTC. This translates into CSARRGLADYEQYF. The genes are TRBV20-1 and TRBJ2-7, with TRBD2 matching over 11 bases. This CDR3 comprises 14 residues. Unmatched junction bases numbered 3, after V lost 2 bases and J lost 3 bases. Germline V CDR1 and CDR2: DFQATT, SNEGSKA (reference sequence).

The rearrangement uses TRBV28 and TRBJ1-5; TRBD1 aligns across 8 bases. This CDR3 comprises 14 residues. Germline V lookup: CDR1 MDHEN, CDR2 SYDVKM. With 6 bases clipped from V and 6 bases from J, the junction kept 7 bases outside the gene matches. In nucleotides, the CDR3 is TGTGCCAGCAGAACGGACAGGGTGGTTCAGCCCCAGCATTTT. As protein: CASRTDRVVQPQHF.

V gene TRBV5-1 combines with J gene TRBJ2-1, with 7 positions matching TRBD2. Germline V CDR1 and CDR2: SGHRS, YFSETQ. CDR3 length equals 16 residues. Trimming took 4 bases from V and 4 from J; bases not matched to a gene: 11. Written as DNA, the CDR3 is TGCGCCAGCAGCCCGGTGCCGGGGGGACGTTACAATGAGCAGTTCTTC. Translating gives CASSPVPGGRYNEQFF.